The T cell receptor (beta chain) described here comes from a study of post-analysis software for immune sequencing data. About the study: The study covered relapsing-remitting, secondary progressive and progressive-relapsing courses of multiple sclerosis.

This clonotype was seen a few times. The antigen remains undetermined. Points from the study as a whole: TRBV segments more frequent in patients than in controls numbered five and included TRBV5-6, TRBV5-1 and TRBV20-1. Normalized Chao1 diversity in multiple sclerosis patients fell significantly below that of controls. The F measure placed samples prepared in the same batch into strongly shared clusters.

The germline gives CDR1 MDHEN, CDR2 SYDVKM. CDR3 length: 12 amino acids. cDNA libraries for TCR beta contained unique molecular identifiers. The authors obtained 500,000 or so cDNA molecules from approximately 0.95 to 9.8 million T cells. In TCRdb, the PCR reads were re-called with MiXCR into one record per CDR3 protein. The sample records 750,000 to 900,000 distinct CDR3 sequences, about 43% being singletons. What was sequenced was blood. The TCR was taken from a girl aged 10 to 17 with multiple sclerosis. The chain links TRBV28 to TRBJ2-7; D gene ambiguous. The J call is in doubt because the DNA end fits TRBJ2-5 better. The CDR3 DNA is TGTGCCAGCAGTTTAGGGGTGGCGACCCAGTACTTC. Translated: CASSLGVATQYF.